These 6 T cell receptor beta chains share one sample of origin, sequenced in a study of cytomegalovirus exposure and HLA in healthy donors. Repertoires were generated with immunoSEQ multiplex PCR, while TCRdb's copy carries only in-frame clones and drops some. Here the sample spans around 300,000 clones, 80% to 90% being singletons. Sequenced input: PBMCs. The receptors were gathered from a woman in her late teens or twenties in good health and CMV-seronegative.

The chain recombines TRBV27 with TRBJ2-2, with TRBD1 identical over 7 bases. Germline V CDR1 and CDR2: MNHEY, SMNVEV (reference sequence). The ends lost 6 bases at V and 2 bases at J; junction bases unmatched: 9. The CDR3 spans 16 residues. The CDR3, as DNA: TGTGCCAGCAGCTCCCCCGGGACAGTCAACACCGGGGAGCTGTTTTTT. The encoded protein is CASSSPGTVNTGELFF.

The V gene is TRBV7-2, the J gene TRBJ1-2, with a tentative D call TRBD1 (5 bases). Germline V gene data show CDR1 as SGHTA and CDR2 as FQGNSA. The CDR3 consists of 14 residues. Trimming removed 5 bases at V and 5 bases at J, with 15 bases between. For the CDR3, the DNA is TGTGCCAGCAGCATCGGACATGGGGCATATGGCTACACCTTC. This translates into CASSIGHGAYGYTF.

The V and J genes are TRBV28 and TRBJ2-5; the match to TRBD2 covers 8 bases. Germline V lookup: CDR1 MDHEN, CDR2 SYDVKM. The V and J ends lost 2 bases and 5 bases, in that order; junction bases with no gene match: 7. The CDR3 is 15 residues long. The CDR3 DNA sequence: TGTGCCAGCAGTTTAGGGGGACTAGTAGGTGAGACCCAGTACTTC. Its protein product is CASSLGGLVGETQYF.

This chain links TRBV27 with TRBJ2-1; 11 bases align to TRBD2. J lost 7 bases, V lost 10 bases, and 15 bases had no gene match. Germline V CDR1 and CDR2: MNHEY, SMNVEV (reference sequence). The CDR3 consists of 16 residues. Written as DNA, the CDR3 is TGTGCCACGACTAGCGGGGTATTCCTCACCGTTAATGAGCAGTTCTTC. The encoded protein is CATTSGVFLTVNEQFF.

This clone has a handful of counts. This chain connects TRBV9 to TRBJ1-1; no reliable D call. The CDR3 length is 12 residues. V was cut by 0 bases and J by 6 bases, with 6 bases left in between. Germline V gene sequence: CDR1 SGDLS, CDR2 YYNGEE. CDR3 nucleotides: TGTGCCAGCAGCGTAGTGTCGTCTGAAGCTTTCTTT. Protein: CASSVVSSEAFF.

This chain uses TRBV29-1 with TRBJ2-1; TRBD1 aligns across 9 bases. After removal of 6 bases from V and 9 bases from J, the junction contained 12 bases not matched to a gene. Germline CDR1 and CDR2: SQVTM and ANQGSEA. The CDR3 runs 14 residues. The CDR3 loop reads CSVRRQGDSGEQFF. DNA for the CDR3: TGCAGCGTCCGGCGACAGGGGGATTCTGGTGAGCAGTTCTTC.